The rows below give T cell receptor beta chains drawn from one sample of a study of human T cells and chemical hapten exposure. MiXCR, run by TCRdb on the RACE reads, gives a single entry per CDR3 protein. The data hold 35,000 to 55,000 distinct CDR3 sequences, with 9.5% to 10% observed a single time. The sample here was whole blood, taken in connection with sensitization to the hapten diphenylcyclopropenone (DPC). Receptors were obtained from a woman aged 25 to 39 with alopecia areata. Some clones in this sample may be carry-over from other donors' samples. The CDR3 runs from the conserved cysteine through the conserved F or W. A D gene is named only where the DNA matches it firmly. Expanded clones are given a class, and other clones once, few, many or no size at all.

J gene: TRBJ2-5; CDR3 length: 14; clone size: many; D gene: -; V gene: TRBV7-6; CDR3 DNA: TGTGCCAGCAGCTTCCCCGGGGTCCAGGAGACCCAGTACTTC; CDR3 protein: CASSFPGVQETQYF
J gene: TRBJ2-6; CDR3 length: 16; clone size: -; D gene: -; V gene: TRBV7-2; CDR3 DNA: TGTGCCAGCAGCTTACAGGGATCGGTAGGGGCCAACGTCCTGACTTTC; CDR3 protein: CASSLQGSVGANVLTF
J gene: TRBJ1-1; CDR3 length: 14; clone size: few; D gene: -; V gene: TRBV9; CDR3 DNA: TGTGCCAGCAGCGCACAGGCGGGGGGCACTGAAGCTTTCTTT; CDR3 protein: CASSAQAGGTEAFF
J gene: TRBJ2-3; CDR3 length: 13; clone size: -; D gene: -; V gene: TRBV20-1; CDR3 DNA: TGCAGTGCCACGTACTCCCCCACAGATACGCAGTATTTT; CDR3 protein: CSATYSPTDTQYF
J gene: TRBJ2-7; CDR3 length: 14; clone size: few; D gene: -; V gene: TRBV2; CDR3 DNA: TGTGCCAGCAGTGAGGGGTCAGGGGCCTACGAGCAGTACTTC; CDR3 protein: CASSEGSGAYEQYF
J gene: TRBJ2-7; CDR3 length: 14; clone size: many; D gene: TRBD1; V gene: TRBV23-1; CDR3 DNA: TGCGCCAGCAGTTGGGACAGGGATTGCAACGAGCAGTACTTC; CDR3 protein: CASSWDRDCNEQYF
J gene: TRBJ1-5; CDR3 length: 15; clone size: -; D gene: TRBD1; V gene: TRBV6-2/TRBV6-3; CDR3 DNA: TGTGCCAGCAGACGCCGGGACAGTAGCAATCAGCCCCAGCATTTT; CDR3 protein: CASRRRDSSNQPQHF
J gene: TRBJ2-7; CDR3 length: 15; clone size: many; D gene: TRBD1; V gene: TRBV6-1; CDR3 DNA: TGTGCCAGCGTCCCCCGGGGCGAACAGGGGAGCGAGCAGTACTTC; CDR3 protein: CASVPRGEQGSEQYF
J gene: TRBJ2-7; CDR3 length: 14; clone size: many; D gene: -; V gene: TRBV15; CDR3 DNA: TGTGCCACCAGCAGGGCACCAGGCTCCTACGAGCAGTACTTC; CDR3 protein: CATSRAPGSYEQYF
J gene: TRBJ2-2; CDR3 length: 12; clone size: many; D gene: -; V gene: TRBV7-8; CDR3 DNA: TGTGCCAGCAGACCTGGCACCGGGGAGCTGTTTTTT; CDR3 protein: CASRPGTGELFF
J gene: TRBJ2-5; CDR3 length: 14; clone size: many; D gene: -; V gene: TRBV4-3; CDR3 DNA: TGCGCCAGCAGCCAAGATAAGGGGGTGTATACCCAGTACTTC; CDR3 protein: CASSQDKGVYTQYF
J gene: TRBJ1-2; CDR3 length: 11; clone size: many; D gene: -; V gene: TRBV18; CDR3 DNA: TGTGCCAGCGGGGGGGACTATGGCTACACCTTC; CDR3 protein: CASGGDYGYTF
J gene: TRBJ2-4; CDR3 length: 13; clone size: many; D gene: -; V gene: TRBV6-1; CDR3 DNA: TGTGCCAGCACCGGAAGGAGTGAGGACATTCAGTACTTC; CDR3 protein: CASTGRSEDIQYF
J gene: TRBJ2-5; CDR3 length: 11; clone size: -; D gene: -; V gene: TRBV2; CDR3 DNA: TGTGCCAGCAGCCCGACAGGGACCCAGTACTTC; CDR3 protein: CASSPTGTQYF
J gene: TRBJ2-7; CDR3 length: 14; clone size: few; D gene: -; V gene: TRBV10-3; CDR3 DNA: TGTGCCATCATTAATGCAGGGAGCTCCTACGAGCAGTACTTC; CDR3 protein: CAIINAGSSYEQYF
J gene: TRBJ2-7; CDR3 length: 14; clone size: many; D gene: -; V gene: TRBV10-3; CDR3 DNA: TGTGCCATCAGTGAACAGGGCGCAGGATACGAGCAGTACTTC; CDR3 protein: CAISEQGAGYEQYF
J gene: TRBJ2-7; CDR3 length: 11; clone size: many; D gene: -; V gene: TRBV12-3/TRBV12-4; CDR3 DNA: TGTGCCAGCAGCTTAGGGTACGAGCAGTACTTC; CDR3 protein: CASSLGYEQYF
J gene: TRBJ2-7; CDR3 length: 14; clone size: -; D gene: -; V gene: TRBV7-2; CDR3 DNA: TGTGCCAGCAGCTTACCGGGGCCTACCTACGAGCAGTACTTC; CDR3 protein: CASSLPGPTYEQYF
J gene: TRBJ2-3; CDR3 length: 16; clone size: -; D gene: -; V gene: TRBV6-2/TRBV6-3; CDR3 DNA: TGTGCCAGCAGTTACCCGGCTAGCGAAGGCACAGATACGCAGTATTTT; CDR3 protein: CASSYPASEGTDTQYF
J gene: TRBJ2-6; CDR3 length: 18; clone size: many; D gene: TRBD1; V gene: TRBV5-1; CDR3 DNA: TGCGCCAGCAGCTTAGGACAGGGGGCCCTATCTGGGGCCAACGTCCTGACTTTC; CDR3 protein: CASSLGQGALSGANVLTF
J gene: TRBJ2-7; CDR3 length: 12; clone size: -; D gene: -; V gene: TRBV28; CDR3 DNA: TGTGCCACCTCACGGGGCGCTTTCGAGCAGTACTTC; CDR3 protein: CATSRGAFEQYF
J gene: TRBJ2-1; CDR3 length: 14; clone size: few; D gene: TRBD1; V gene: TRBV7-9; CDR3 DNA: TGTGCCAGCACCAAGGACAGGGAGGCTGACGAGCAGTTCTTC; CDR3 protein: CASTKDREADEQFF
J gene: TRBJ2-5; CDR3 length: 13; clone size: -; D gene: -; V gene: TRBV9; CDR3 DNA: TGTGCCAGCAGCGTCGACCCTCAAGAGACCCAGTACTTC; CDR3 protein: CASSVDPQETQYF
J gene: TRBJ2-2; CDR3 length: 15; clone size: -; D gene: -; V gene: TRBV29-1; CDR3 DNA: TGCAGCGTTCTAGACGGAACTTCGAACACCGGGGAGCTGTTTTTT; CDR3 protein: CSVLDGTSNTGELFF
J gene: TRBJ2-7; CDR3 length: 14; clone size: many; D gene: -; V gene: TRBV27; CDR3 DNA: TGTGCCAGCAGTCCCCGGGCCACTTCCTACGAGCAGTACTTC; CDR3 protein: CASSPRATSYEQYF
J gene: TRBJ1-1; CDR3 length: 15; clone size: few; D gene: -; V gene: TRBV10-3; CDR3 DNA: TGTGCCATCAAGGATGGGGAGGCCATGAACACTGAAGCTTTCTTT; CDR3 protein: CAIKDGEAMNTEAFF
J gene: TRBJ1-1; CDR3 length: 12; clone size: -; D gene: -; V gene: TRBV5-1; CDR3 DNA: TGCGCCAGCAGCCATGAGGGGACTGAAGCTTTCTTT; CDR3 protein: CASSHEGTEAFF
J gene: TRBJ1-1; CDR3 length: 16; clone size: -; D gene: -; V gene: TRBV15; CDR3 DNA: TGTGCCACCAGCAGAGATCTTGGTGCGGGGAACACTGAAGCTTTCTTT; CDR3 protein: CATSRDLGAGNTEAFF
J gene: TRBJ1-1; CDR3 length: 11; clone size: -; D gene: -; V gene: TRBV2; CDR3 DNA: TGTGCCAGCAGTGTACACACTGAAGCTTTCTTT; CDR3 protein: CASSVHTEAFF
J gene: TRBJ1-5; CDR3 length: 13; clone size: -; D gene: -; V gene: TRBV2; CDR3 DNA: TGTGCCAGCAGTACAGGGATGGGGCAGCCCCAGCATTTT; CDR3 protein: CASSTGMGQPQHF
J gene: TRBJ1-2; CDR3 length: 14; clone size: once; D gene: -; V gene: TRBV7-6; CDR3 DNA: TGTGCCAGCAGTCAGGGACGCAGCATCTATGGCTACACCTTC; CDR3 protein: CASSQGRSIYGYTF
J gene: TRBJ2-3; CDR3 length: 16; clone size: many; D gene: TRBD2; V gene: TRBV7-2; CDR3 DNA: TGTGCCAGCAGCCCAGGGACTAGCGGGGGGTACGATACGCAGTATTTT; CDR3 protein: CASSPGTSGGYDTQYF
J gene: TRBJ2-5; CDR3 length: 14; clone size: many; D gene: -; V gene: TRBV12-3/TRBV12-4; CDR3 DNA: TGTGCCAGCAGTTTAGTTAGAAGTCAAGAGACCCAGTACTTC; CDR3 protein: CASSLVRSQETQYF
J gene: TRBJ2-3; CDR3 length: 13; clone size: many; D gene: TRBD2; V gene: TRBV9; CDR3 DNA: TGTGCCAGCAGCTGGACTAGCGGAGATACGCAGTATTTT; CDR3 protein: CASSWTSGDTQYF
J gene: TRBJ2-7; CDR3 length: 15; clone size: many; D gene: -; V gene: TRBV9; CDR3 DNA: TGTGCCAGCAGCGCCCGGGACGGTCCCTCCTACGAGCAGTACTTC; CDR3 protein: CASSARDGPSYEQYF
J gene: TRBJ2-7; CDR3 length: 14; clone size: -; D gene: -; V gene: TRBV7-2; CDR3 DNA: TGTGCCAGCAGCGCTACAGGGCTCTCCTACGAGCAGTACTTC; CDR3 protein: CASSATGLSYEQYF
J gene: TRBJ2-5; CDR3 length: 11; clone size: many; D gene: -; V gene: TRBV29-1; CDR3 DNA: TGCAGCGTTGACGTACAAGAGACCCAGTACTTC; CDR3 protein: CSVDVQETQYF
J gene: TRBJ1-4; CDR3 length: 15; clone size: many; D gene: -; V gene: TRBV5-1; CDR3 DNA: TGCGCCAGCAGAACAGGGACCGCAACTAATGAAAAACTGTTTTTT; CDR3 protein: CASRTGTATNEKLFF
J gene: TRBJ1-4; CDR3 length: 17; clone size: many; D gene: TRBD1; V gene: TRBV5-1; CDR3 DNA: TGCGCCAGCAGCCCTAGCCTCTCAGGGGGGACTAATGAAAAACTGTTTTTT; CDR3 protein: CASSPSLSGGTNEKLFF
J gene: TRBJ1-2; CDR3 length: 17; clone size: -; D gene: -; V gene: TRBV5-1; CDR3 DNA: TGCGCCAGCAGCTTGGTTCAGGGGCCGAGTAAGGGCTATGGCTACACCTTC; CDR3 protein: CASSLVQGPSKGYGYTF
J gene: TRBJ2-7; CDR3 length: 15; clone size: many; D gene: -; V gene: TRBV28; CDR3 DNA: TGTGCCAGCAGTTCACCGGGAACTATTTTATACGAGCAGTACTTC; CDR3 protein: CASSSPGTILYEQYF
J gene: TRBJ2-3; CDR3 length: 16; clone size: -; D gene: -; V gene: TRBV9; CDR3 DNA: TGTGCCAGCAGCGTAGGACACCGAACTAGCACAGATACGCAGTATTTT; CDR3 protein: CASSVGHRTSTDTQYF
J gene: TRBJ2-2; CDR3 length: 14; clone size: -; D gene: -; V gene: TRBV18; CDR3 DNA: TGTGCCAGCTCACCAGGGTCTTACACCGGGGAGCTGTTTTTT; CDR3 protein: CASSPGSYTGELFF
J gene: TRBJ2-2; CDR3 length: 15; clone size: many; D gene: -; V gene: TRBV7-8; CDR3 DNA: TGTGCCAGCAGCGTCAGGACAGCGGGCACCGGGGAGCTGTTTTTT; CDR3 protein: CASSVRTAGTGELFF
J gene: TRBJ2-1; CDR3 length: 13; clone size: many; D gene: -; V gene: TRBV24-1; CDR3 DNA: TGTGCCACCAGTGAGTCCCCAGGGGCTAAGCAGTTCTTC; CDR3 protein: CATSESPGAKQFF
J gene: TRBJ1-6; CDR3 length: 13; clone size: -; D gene: -; V gene: TRBV29-1; CDR3 DNA: TGCAGCGTTAAGGGCGGTGGAAATTCACCCCTCCACTTT; CDR3 protein: CSVKGGGNSPLHF
J gene: TRBJ2-3; CDR3 length: 15; clone size: few; D gene: -; V gene: TRBV5-1; CDR3 DNA: TGCGCCAGCAGCCGGGACGGGGGGCGCACAGATACGCAGTATTTT; CDR3 protein: CASSRDGGRTDTQYF
J gene: TRBJ2-6; CDR3 length: 17; clone size: many; D gene: -; V gene: TRBV11-1; CDR3 DNA: TGTGCCAGCAGCTTAGTTGGGCGGGCCTCGGGGGCCAACGTCCTGACTTTC; CDR3 protein: CASSLVGRASGANVLTF
J gene: TRBJ2-1; CDR3 length: 16; clone size: -; D gene: -; V gene: TRBV19; CDR3 DNA: TGTGCCAGTAGTAAGGAGGGGGCGAGCTCCTACAATGAGCAGTTCTTC; CDR3 protein: CASSKEGASSYNEQFF
J gene: TRBJ2-3; CDR3 length: 16; clone size: -; D gene: -; V gene: TRBV15; CDR3 DNA: TGTGCCACCAGCAGAGATCTGAAGCGAAGCACAGATACGCAGTATTTT; CDR3 protein: CATSRDLKRSTDTQYF
J gene: TRBJ2-7; CDR3 length: 14; clone size: many; D gene: -; V gene: TRBV25-1; CDR3 DNA: TGTGCCAGCAGTGACCGGCAGGGCTCCTACGAGCAGTACTTC; CDR3 protein: CASSDRQGSYEQYF
J gene: TRBJ2-1; CDR3 length: 15; clone size: few; D gene: -; V gene: TRBV11-2; CDR3 DNA: TGTGCCAGCAGCTTAGATAACAGGGCTGGCAATGAGCAGTTCTTC; CDR3 protein: CASSLDNRAGNEQFF
J gene: TRBJ1-6; CDR3 length: 16; clone size: -; D gene: TRBD1; V gene: TRBV5-6; CDR3 DNA: TGTGCCAGCAGCGAGGACAGGGCGGTCTATAATTCACCCCTCCACTTT; CDR3 protein: CASSEDRAVYNSPLHF
J gene: TRBJ1-2; CDR3 length: 14; clone size: -; D gene: -; V gene: TRBV11-2; CDR3 DNA: TGTGCCAGCAGCCGGATTGACACTAACTATGGCTACACCTTC; CDR3 protein: CASSRIDTNYGYTF
J gene: TRBJ1-1; CDR3 length: 16; clone size: few; D gene: -; V gene: TRBV6-2/TRBV6-3; CDR3 DNA: TGTGCCAGCAACCGCCCAGCAGGGGTTGGAGGCACTGAAGCTTTCTTT; CDR3 protein: CASNRPAGVGGTEAFF
J gene: TRBJ2-2; CDR3 length: 14; clone size: many; D gene: -; V gene: TRBV7-8; CDR3 DNA: TGTGCCAGCAGCCCAACCGACGTCGCCGGGGAGCTGTTTTTT; CDR3 protein: CASSPTDVAGELFF
J gene: TRBJ2-7; CDR3 length: 11; clone size: -; D gene: -; V gene: TRBV10-3; CDR3 DNA: TGTGCCATCAGTGGGGGCAACGAGCAGTACTTC; CDR3 protein: CAISGGNEQYF